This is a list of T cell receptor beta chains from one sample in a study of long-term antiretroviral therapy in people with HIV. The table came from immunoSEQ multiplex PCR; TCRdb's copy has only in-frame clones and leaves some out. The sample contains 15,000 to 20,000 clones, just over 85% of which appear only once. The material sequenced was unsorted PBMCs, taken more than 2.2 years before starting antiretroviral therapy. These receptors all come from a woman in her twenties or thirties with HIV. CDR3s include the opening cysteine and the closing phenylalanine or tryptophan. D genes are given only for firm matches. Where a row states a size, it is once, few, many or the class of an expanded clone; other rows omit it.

CDR3: CASSDLDTQYF
DNA: TGTGCCAGCAGCGACCTAGATACGCAGTATTTT
D: .
size: .
V: TRBV9
J: TRBJ2-3

CDR3: CAWRRGRAPYSGNTIYF
DNA: TGTGCCTGGAGGAGGGGTAGGGCCCCGTACTCTGGAAACACCATATATTTT
D: .
size: .
V: TRBV30
J: TRBJ1-3

CDR3: CASSQEAREGVIQYF
DNA: TGCGCCAGCAGCCAAGAAGCAAGGGAGGGGGTCATTCAGTACTTC
D: .
size: .
V: TRBV4-1
J: TRBJ2-4

CDR3: CASSQDLSSAEILFF
DNA: TGCGCCAGCAGCCAAGATCTGAGCAGCGCAGAGATACTGTTTTTT
D: .
size: few
V: TRBV4-3
J: TRBJ1-4

CDR3: CASSQGGADYNEQFF
DNA: TGCGCCAGCAGCCAGGGGGGGGCCGACTACAATGAGCAGTTCTTC
D: .
size: .
V: TRBV4-3
J: TRBJ2-1

CDR3: CAWRQALTTLGNSPLHF
DNA: TGTGCCTGGAGGCAGGCCTTAACAACCTTGGGTAATTCACCCCTCCACTTT
D: .
size: .
V: TRBV30
J: TRBJ1-6

CDR3: CSVRNSGNQPQHF
DNA: TGCAGCGTTAGGAACAGCGGCAATCAGCCCCAGCATTTT
D: .
size: .
V: TRBV29-1
J: TRBJ1-5

CDR3: CASSLGTGSNEQYF
DNA: TGTGCCAGCAGCTTAGGAACAGGGAGCAACGAGCAGTACTTC
D: .
size: .
V: TRBV11-2
J: TRBJ2-7

CDR3: CASSIDAASGASYNEQFF
DNA: TGTGCCAGTAGTATAGATGCGGCTAGCGGGGCCTCCTACAATGAGCAGTTCTTC
D: TRBD2
size: few
V: TRBV19
J: TRBJ2-1

CDR3: CASKPGQAYTEAFF
DNA: TGTGCCAGCAAACCGGGCCAAGCCTACACTGAAGCTTTCTTT
D: .
size: .
V: TRBV6-5
J: TRBJ1-1

CDR3: CASSLGPPQDTEAFF
DNA: TGTGCCAGCAGCTTAGGACCCCCTCAGGACACTGAAGCTTTCTTT
D: .
size: once
V: TRBV7-2
J: TRBJ1-1

CDR3: CASIQGGDTEAFF
DNA: TGTGCCAGCATACAGGGTGGGGACACTGAAGCTTTCTTT
D: .
size: .
V: TRBV10-3
J: TRBJ1-1

CDR3: CAIMTELNTEAFF
DNA: TGTGCCATCATGACGGAGTTGAACACTGAAGCTTTCTTT
D: .
size: .
V: TRBV10-3
J: TRBJ1-1

CDR3: CASSELPTWGLSTDTQYF
DNA: TGTGCCAGCAGCGAACTACCCACGTGGGGGTTAAGCACAGATACGCAGTATTTT
D: .
size: .
V: TRBV6-1
J: TRBJ2-3

CDR3: CAISGGQENNQPQHF
DNA: TGTGCCATCAGTGGGGGACAGGAAAATAATCAGCCCCAGCATTTT
D: TRBD1
size: .
V: TRBV10-3
J: TRBJ1-5

CDR3: CAWSALGRGSGSYEQYF
DNA: TGTGCCTGGAGTGCCTTGGGGAGGGGGTCGGGCTCCTACGAGCAGTACTTC
D: .
size: once
V: TRBV30
J: TRBJ2-7

CDR3: CASSRDTLYGYTF
DNA: TGTGCCAGCTCACGGGACACCCTCTATGGCTACACCTTC
D: .
size: .
V: TRBV18
J: TRBJ1-2

CDR3: CASSLGTGKNTGELFF
DNA: TGTGCCAGCAGTTTGGGGACAGGAAAGAACACCGGGGAGCTGTTTTTT
D: TRBD1
size: .
V: TRBV27
J: TRBJ2-2

CDR3: CASGSSIAGTYNEQFF
DNA: TGTGCCAGTGGCTCCTCCATAGCGGGGACTTACAATGAGCAGTTCTTC
D: TRBD2
size: .
V: TRBV19
J: TRBJ2-1

CDR3: CASSIQGGTDTQYF
DNA: TGTGCCAGTAGTATCCAGGGTGGGACAGATACGCAGTATTTT
D: .
size: .
V: TRBV19
J: TRBJ2-3

CDR3: CASRLTGVGTEAFF
DNA: TGTGCCAGCAGACTTACAGGGGTCGGTACTGAAGCTTTCTTT
D: TRBD1
size: once
V: TRBV6-6
J: TRBJ1-1

CDR3: CASSLEGTGTGSSPLHF
DNA: TGTGCCAGCAGCTTAGAAGGGACCGGGACAGGGTCTTCACCCCTCCACTTT
D: TRBD1
size: .
V: TRBV7-2
J: TRBJ1-6

CDR3: CASSQEYRDPNGYTF
DNA: TGCGCCAGCAGCCAAGAATACAGGGACCCCAATGGCTACACCTTC
D: .
size: .
V: TRBV4-3
J: TRBJ1-2

CDR3: CASSIGHSGANVLTF
DNA: TGTGCCAGCAGCATCGGACACTCTGGGGCCAACGTCCTGACTTTC
D: .
size: .
V: TRBV7-2
J: TRBJ2-6

CDR3: CATRRIQRDSPLHF
DNA: TGTGCCACCCGTAGAATACAACGGGATTCACCCCTCCACTTT
D: .
size: few
V: TRBV10-3
J: TRBJ1-6

CDR3: CASSLESGAPLGTQYF
DNA: TGTGCCAGCAGCTTGGAGAGCGGGGCCCCCCTTGGTACGCAGTATTTT
D: TRBD2
size: .
V: TRBV5-5
J: TRBJ2-3

CDR3: CASSPQPRGGPSTDTQYF
DNA: TGTGCCAGCTCCCCTCAACCCCGAGGGGGTCCTAGCACAGATACGCAGTATTTT
D: .
size: .
V: TRBV18
J: TRBJ2-3

CDR3: CASSQQTDSEAFF
DNA: TGTGCCAGCAGTCAACAAACAGACAGTGAAGCTTTCTTT
D: .
size: .
V: TRBV7-2
J: TRBJ1-1

CDR3: CASSRGGLETQYF
DNA: TGTGCCAGCAGCCGGGGGGGCTTGGAGACCCAGTACTTC
D: TRBD2
size: .
V: TRBV6-6
J: TRBJ2-5

CDR3: CASKPGGNSYGYTF
DNA: TGTGCCAGCAAACCGGGGGGTAACAGCTATGGCTACACCTTC
D: .
size: .
V: TRBV27
J: TRBJ1-2

CDR3: CASSLPGQGVAFF
DNA: TGTGCCAGCAGTCTCCCGGGACAGGGGGTTGCTTTCTTT
D: TRBD1
size: .
V: TRBV6-5
J: TRBJ1-1

CDR3: CASSQTDMGFLNTEAFF
DNA: TGCGCCAGCAGCCAAACGGACATGGGGTTTTTGAACACTGAAGCTTTCTTT
D: .
size: .
V: TRBV4-1
J: TRBJ1-1

CDR3: CASSLAEGQSYEQYF
DNA: TGTGCCAGCAGCTTGGCCGAGGGACAGTCCTACGAGCAGTACTTC
D: TRBD1
size: .
V: TRBV5-4
J: TRBJ2-7

CDR3: CASSLVGRTGTYGYTF
DNA: TGTGCCAGCAGCTTAGTGGGACGGACAGGTACCTATGGCTACACCTTC
D: TRBD1
size: .
V: TRBV7-2
J: TRBJ1-2

CDR3: CASSLGPNNEKLFF
DNA: TGTGCCAGCAGCTTGGGACCGAATAATGAAAAACTGTTTTTT
D: .
size: .
V: TRBV5-6
J: TRBJ1-4

CDR3: CASRIRDRGPYGYTF
DNA: TGTGCCAGCAGAATCCGGGACAGGGGGCCCTATGGCTACACCTTC
D: TRBD1
size: .
V: TRBV27
J: TRBJ1-2

CDR3: CASSRGDSNQPQHF
DNA: TGTGCCAGCAGCCGGGGAGATAGCAATCAGCCCCAGCATTTT
D: .
size: .
V: TRBV27
J: TRBJ1-5